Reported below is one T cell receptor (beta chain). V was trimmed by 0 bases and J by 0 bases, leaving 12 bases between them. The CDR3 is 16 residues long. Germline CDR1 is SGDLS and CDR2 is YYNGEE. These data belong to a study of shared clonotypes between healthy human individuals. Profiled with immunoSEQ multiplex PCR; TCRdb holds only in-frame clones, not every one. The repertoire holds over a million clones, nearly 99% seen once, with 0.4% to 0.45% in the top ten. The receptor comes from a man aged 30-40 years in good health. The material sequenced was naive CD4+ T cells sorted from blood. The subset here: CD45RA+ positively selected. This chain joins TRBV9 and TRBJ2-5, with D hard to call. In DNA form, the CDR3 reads TGTGCCAGCAGCGTAGGCCCAGGTCGGAACCAAGAGACCCAGTACTTC. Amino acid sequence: CASSVGPGRNQETQYF.